The rows below give T cell receptor beta chains drawn from one sample of a study of cytomegalovirus exposure and HLA in healthy donors. Data came from immunoSEQ multiplex PCR; TCRdb stores just in-frame clones and leaves some out. The table records approximately 93,000 clones, 60% to 80% of them present only once. Sequenced input: PBMCs. These receptors came from a middle-aged woman in good health and CMV-seronegative. CDR3s include the opening cysteine and the closing phenylalanine or tryptophan. Fields, in order: clone size, V gene, J gene, CDR3 protein. A row's size may be missing; if present it is once, few, many or a size class.

once	TRBV27	TRBJ2-1	CASSSSALGGNEQFF
-	TRBV27	TRBJ1-6	CASSFGQGGSPLHF
once	TRBV5-1	TRBJ1-4	CASRRAGGREKLFF
-	TRBV7-6	TRBJ1-2	CASSLRSGGNYGYPF
-	TRBV6-6	TRBJ2-1	CASSFLVNEQFF
once	TRBV20-1	TRBJ2-7	CSARLGYEQYF
once	TRBV9	TRBJ1-6	CASSQPEGQGGSSYNSPLHF
once	TRBV29-1	TRBJ1-5	CSAGQGDQPQNF
once	TRBV28	TRBJ1-6	CASSGGFSSPLHF
-	TRBV30	TRBJ1-2	CAWSQGRREHYGYTF
-	TRBV27	TRBJ2-7	CASSPGTSGIIEQYF
-	TRBV7-8	TRBJ2-1	CASSSSLGGSYNEQFF
-	TRBV9	TRBJ2-2	CASTAGTGGKDTGELFF
many	TRBV4-2	TRBJ2-4	CASSQVGLAGDKNIQYF
-	TRBV27	TRBJ1-6	CASSSEADNSPLHF
-	TRBV10-3	TRBJ2-7	CAISDGQGVSYEQYF
-	TRBV7-8	TRBJ1-4	CASTGGGTGNEKLFF
many	TRBV4-3	TRBJ1-4	CASSQDRSYGEKLFF
-	TRBV27	TRBJ2-2	CASSLLTGELFF
-	TRBV2	TRBJ2-3	CASRPGQQRVGTDTQYF
-	TRBV5-1	TRBJ1-2	CASRGTGYYGYPF
-	TRBV30	TRBJ1-5	CAWGAVNNQPQHF
-	TRBV4-2	TRBJ1-6	CASSPRQGQNSPLHF
-	TRBV7-3	TRBJ2-1	CASSPLAGDYNEQFF
-	TRBV5-5	TRBJ2-5	CASSLGLATGETQYF
few	TRBV9	TRBJ2-1	CASRDETSSYNEQFF
-	TRBV7-8	TRBJ2-7	CASRSGGVGYEQYF
-	TRBV10-3	TRBJ2-3	CAISLAGGIKDTQYF
once	TRBV12-5	TRBJ1-5	CASGLALDQPQHF
-	TRBV4-3	TRBJ2-7	CASSQFRDSSYEQYF
-	TRBV5-6	TRBJ1-4	CASSLGIMVGQGNEKLFF
-	TRBV5-1	TRBJ2-2	CASSLGAGGAAGELFF
many	TRBV29-1	TRBJ2-5	CSVNYGVQETQYF
-	TRBV30	TRBJ2-3	CAWRRSREEDTQYF
once	TRBV29-1	TRBJ1-4	CSVPEGQGGYNEKLFF
-	TRBV7-8	TRBJ1-5	CASSLMAGDNQPQHF
once	TRBV29-1	TRBJ1-1	CSVEGQASRKAFF
-	TRBV6-6	TRBJ1-4	CASSTATVPLNEKLFF
-	TRBV18	TRBJ1-5	CASSPRDSGNQPQHF
once	TRBV20-1	TRBJ2-1	CSAYRVPEQFF
-	TRBV13	TRBJ1-4	CASSYGQGGEKLFF
-	TRBV5-1	TRBJ2-7	CASSPGQGYQQYF
-	TRBV6-6	TRBJ2-2	CASSLNTGELFF
medium-sized	TRBV21-1	TRBJ2-3	CASSKVSSPTTDTQYF
-	TRBV15	TRBJ2-3	CATSREGGGSTDTQYF
-	TRBV30	TRBJ2-2	CAWSAGAGELFF
few	TRBV19	TRBJ1-6	CASSILDSNYNSPLHF
-	TRBV27	TRBJ2-7	CASSGPGQFSYEQYF
-	TRBV2	TRBJ2-7	CASSTGGPGYEQYF
once	TRBV4-2	TRBJ2-3	CASSQEGGSSDTQYF
-	TRBV7-2	TRBJ2-7	CASSLARRGHNYEQYF
-	TRBV5-1	TRBJ1-5	CASSYGTGERQPQHF
-	TRBV19	TRBJ2-2	CASVGGLRTGELFF
-	TRBV6-5	TRBJ1-2	CASSYSNRGGAGYTF
-	TRBV9	TRBJ2-1	CASSVAQEGRRQFF
-	TRBV6-5	TRBJ1-1	CASSYLGDGTEAFF
-	TRBV7-2	TRBJ2-7	CASSLRPPGRGVFYEQYF
-	TRBV4-2	TRBJ1-2	CASSSSPGQGYYGYTF
once	TRBV7-2	TRBJ2-3	CASSLPAGDLTDTQYF
-	TRBV18	TRBJ2-3	CASSPMRGTDTQYF